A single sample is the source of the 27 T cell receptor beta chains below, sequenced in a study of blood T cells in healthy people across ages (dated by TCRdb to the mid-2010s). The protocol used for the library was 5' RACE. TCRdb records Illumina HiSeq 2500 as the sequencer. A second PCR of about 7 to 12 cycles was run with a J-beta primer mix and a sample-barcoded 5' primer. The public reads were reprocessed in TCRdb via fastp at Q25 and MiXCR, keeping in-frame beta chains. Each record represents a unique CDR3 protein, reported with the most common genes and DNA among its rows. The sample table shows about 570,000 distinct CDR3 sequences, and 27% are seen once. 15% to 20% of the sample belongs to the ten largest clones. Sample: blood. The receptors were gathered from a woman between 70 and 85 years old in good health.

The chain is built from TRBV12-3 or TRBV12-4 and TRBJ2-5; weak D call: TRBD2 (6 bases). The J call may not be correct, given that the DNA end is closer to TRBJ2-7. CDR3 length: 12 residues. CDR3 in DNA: TGTGCCAGCGGGAGACTAGCCTACGAGCAGTACTTC. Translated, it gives CASGRLAYEQYF.

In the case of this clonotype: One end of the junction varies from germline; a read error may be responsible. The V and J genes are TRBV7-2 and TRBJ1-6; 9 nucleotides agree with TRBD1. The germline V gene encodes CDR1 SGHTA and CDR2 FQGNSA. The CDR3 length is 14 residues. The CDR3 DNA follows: TGTGCCAGCAGCGTAGGACAGGGGAATTCATCCCTCCACTTT. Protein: CASSVGQGNSSLHF.

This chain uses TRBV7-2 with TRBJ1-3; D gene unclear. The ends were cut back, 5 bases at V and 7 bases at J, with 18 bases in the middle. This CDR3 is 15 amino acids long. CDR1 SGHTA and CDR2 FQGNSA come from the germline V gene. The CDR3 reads CASSPWVHSGNTIYF. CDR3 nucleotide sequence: TGTGCCAGCAGCCCATGGGTCCACTCGGGGAACACCATATATTTT.

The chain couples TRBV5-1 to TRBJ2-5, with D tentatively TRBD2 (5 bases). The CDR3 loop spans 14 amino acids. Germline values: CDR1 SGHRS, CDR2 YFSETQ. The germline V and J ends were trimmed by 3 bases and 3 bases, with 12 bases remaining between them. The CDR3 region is CASSSPGFEETQYF. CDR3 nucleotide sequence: TGCGCCAGCAGCTCTCCGGGGTTTGAAGAGACCCAGTACTTC.

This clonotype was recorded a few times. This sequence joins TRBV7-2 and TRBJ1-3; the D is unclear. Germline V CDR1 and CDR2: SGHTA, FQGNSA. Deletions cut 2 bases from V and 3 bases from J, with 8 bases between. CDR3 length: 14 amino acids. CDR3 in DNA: TGTGCCAGCAGCTTAAGCCCAATTGGAAACACCATATATTTT. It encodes CASSLSPIGNTIYF.

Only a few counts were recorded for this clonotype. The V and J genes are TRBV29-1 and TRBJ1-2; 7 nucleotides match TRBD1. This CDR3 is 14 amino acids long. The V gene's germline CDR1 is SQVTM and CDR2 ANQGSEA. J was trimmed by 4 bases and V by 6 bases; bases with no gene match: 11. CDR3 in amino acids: CSVEDRPHLYGYTF. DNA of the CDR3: TGCAGCGTAGAGGACAGGCCGCACCTCTATGGCTACACCTTC.

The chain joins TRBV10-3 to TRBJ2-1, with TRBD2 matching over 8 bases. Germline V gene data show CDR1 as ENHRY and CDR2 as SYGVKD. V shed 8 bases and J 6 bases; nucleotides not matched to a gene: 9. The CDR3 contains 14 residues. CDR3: CAISSAGGSNEQFF. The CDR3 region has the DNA TGTGCCATCTCCTCGGCGGGGGGATCCAATGAGCAGTTCTTC.

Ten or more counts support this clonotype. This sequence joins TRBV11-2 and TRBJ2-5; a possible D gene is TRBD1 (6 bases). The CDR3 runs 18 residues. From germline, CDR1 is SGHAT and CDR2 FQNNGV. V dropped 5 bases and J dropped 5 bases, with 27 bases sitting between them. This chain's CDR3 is CASSRIMPLTGDAETQYF. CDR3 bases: TGTGCCAGCAGCCGTATTATGCCCCTGACAGGAGATGCGGAGACCCAGTACTTC.

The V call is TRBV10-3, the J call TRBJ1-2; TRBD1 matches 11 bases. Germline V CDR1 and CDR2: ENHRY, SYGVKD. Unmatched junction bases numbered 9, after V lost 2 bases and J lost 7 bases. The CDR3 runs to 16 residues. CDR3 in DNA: TGTGCCATCAGTGAGCGGACAGGGGGCCCGGACGGTGGCTACACCTTC. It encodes CAISERTGGPDGGYTF.

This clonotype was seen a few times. The CDR3 is CASSQAGGTGELFF. The CDR3 nucleotides read TGTGCCAGCAGCCAAGCAGGGGGTACCGGGGAGCTGTTTTTT. The V gene is TRBV3-1, the J gene TRBJ2-2; 7 bases map to TRBD1. Germline-derived CDR1 and CDR2 are LGHDT and YNNKEL (reference sequence). Trimming removed 1 base from V and 5 bases from J; junction bases left unmatched: 1. The CDR3 sequence is 14 residues long.

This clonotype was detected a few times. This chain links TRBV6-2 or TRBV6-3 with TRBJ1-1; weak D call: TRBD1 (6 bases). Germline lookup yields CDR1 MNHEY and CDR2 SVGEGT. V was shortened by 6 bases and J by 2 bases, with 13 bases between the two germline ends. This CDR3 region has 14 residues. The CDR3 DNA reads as TGTGCCAGCAGCACCGACAGGCCTAACACTGAAGCTTTCTTT. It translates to CASSTDRPNTEAFF.

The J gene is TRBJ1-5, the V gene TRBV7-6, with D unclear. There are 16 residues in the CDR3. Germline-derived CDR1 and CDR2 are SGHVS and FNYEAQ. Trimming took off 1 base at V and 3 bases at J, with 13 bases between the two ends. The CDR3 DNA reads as TGTGCCAGCAGCTTAGACGCAGGCTTGGACAATCAGCCCCAGCATTTT. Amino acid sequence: CASSLDAGLDNQPQHF.

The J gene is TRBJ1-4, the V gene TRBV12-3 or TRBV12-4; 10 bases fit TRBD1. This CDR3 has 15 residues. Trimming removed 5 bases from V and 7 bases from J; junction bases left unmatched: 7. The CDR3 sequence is CASSRGQGGREKLFF. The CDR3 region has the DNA TGTGCCAGCAGTCGAGGACAGGGGGGACGTGAAAAACTGTTTTTT.

The CDR3 region has the DNA TGTGCCACCGGGGACACTGAAGCTTTCTTT. Amino acids: CATGDTEAFF. The chain joins TRBV5-4 to TRBJ1-1; D gene uncertain. The CDR3 loop spans 10 amino acids. The germline V gene has CDR1 SGHNT and CDR2 YYREEE (reference sequence). V was cut by 9 bases and J by 3 bases, with 6 bases left in between.

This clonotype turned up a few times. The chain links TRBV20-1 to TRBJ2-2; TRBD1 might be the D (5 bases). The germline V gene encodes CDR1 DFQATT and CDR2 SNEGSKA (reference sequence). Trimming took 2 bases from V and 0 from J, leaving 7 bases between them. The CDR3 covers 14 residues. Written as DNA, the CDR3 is TGCAGTGCTAGAAAGGGGTCGAACACCGGGGAGCTGTTTTTT. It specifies CSARKGSNTGELFF.

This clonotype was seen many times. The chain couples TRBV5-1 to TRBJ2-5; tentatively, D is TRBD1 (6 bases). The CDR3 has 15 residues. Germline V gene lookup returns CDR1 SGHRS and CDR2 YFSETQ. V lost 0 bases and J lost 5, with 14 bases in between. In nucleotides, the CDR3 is TGCGCCAGCAGCTTGGAGACAGGTTGGAGGGAGACCCAGTACTTC. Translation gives CASSLETGWRETQYF.

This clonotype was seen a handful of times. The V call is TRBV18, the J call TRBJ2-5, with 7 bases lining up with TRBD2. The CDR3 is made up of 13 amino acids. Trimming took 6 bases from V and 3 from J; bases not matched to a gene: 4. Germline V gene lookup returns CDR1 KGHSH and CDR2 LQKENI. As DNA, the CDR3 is TGTGCCAGCTCTTGGACTAGGGAAGAGACCCAGTACTTC. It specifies CASSWTREETQYF.

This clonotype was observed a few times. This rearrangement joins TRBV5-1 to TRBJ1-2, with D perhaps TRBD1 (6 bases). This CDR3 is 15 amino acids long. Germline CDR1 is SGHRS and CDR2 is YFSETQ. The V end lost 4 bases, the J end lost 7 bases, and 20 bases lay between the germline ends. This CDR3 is CASSPGGPQKVGYTF. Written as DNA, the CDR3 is TGCGCCAGCAGCCCCGGGGGGCCCCAGAAAGTTGGCTACACCTTC.

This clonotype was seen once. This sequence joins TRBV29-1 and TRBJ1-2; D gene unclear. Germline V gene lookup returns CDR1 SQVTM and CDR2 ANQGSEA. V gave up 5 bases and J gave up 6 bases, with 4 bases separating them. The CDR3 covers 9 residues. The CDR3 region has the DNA TGCAGCGTTCAGGATGGCTACACCTTC. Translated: CSVQDGYTF.

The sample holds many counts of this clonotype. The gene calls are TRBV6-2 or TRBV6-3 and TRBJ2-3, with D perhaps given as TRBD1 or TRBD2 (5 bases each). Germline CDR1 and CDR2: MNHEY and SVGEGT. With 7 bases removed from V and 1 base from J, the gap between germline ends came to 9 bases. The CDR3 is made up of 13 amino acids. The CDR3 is CASNLGGTDTQYF. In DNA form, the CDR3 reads TGTGCCAGCAACTTGGGGGGCACAGATACGCAGTATTTT.

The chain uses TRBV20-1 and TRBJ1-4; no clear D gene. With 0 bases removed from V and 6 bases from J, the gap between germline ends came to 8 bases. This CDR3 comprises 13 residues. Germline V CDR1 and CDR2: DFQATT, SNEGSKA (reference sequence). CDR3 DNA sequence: TGCAGTGCTAGAGAGGTACTGCATGAAAAACTGTTTTTT. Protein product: CSAREVLHEKLFF.

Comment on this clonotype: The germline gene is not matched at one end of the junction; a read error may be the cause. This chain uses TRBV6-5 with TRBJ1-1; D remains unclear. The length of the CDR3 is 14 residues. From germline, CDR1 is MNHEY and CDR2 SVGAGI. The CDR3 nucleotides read TGTGCCAGCGGTTACAGCCCTATGAACACTGAAGCTTTCTTT. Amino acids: CASGYSPMNTEAFF.

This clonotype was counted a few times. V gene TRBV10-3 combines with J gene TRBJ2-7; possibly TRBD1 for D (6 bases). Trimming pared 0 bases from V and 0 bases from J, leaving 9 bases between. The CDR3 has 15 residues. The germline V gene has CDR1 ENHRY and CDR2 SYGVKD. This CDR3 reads CAISESDRSSYEQYF. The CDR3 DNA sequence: TGTGCCATCAGTGAGTCCGACAGGTCCTCCTACGAGCAGTACTTC.

CDR3: CSVPDFYEQFF. Written as DNA, the CDR3 is TGCAGCGTCCCGGACTTCTATGAGCAGTTCTTC. The gene calls are TRBV29-1 and TRBJ2-1; a weak D match, TRBD2 (5 bases). The V gene lost 6 bases and the J gene lost 8 bases, with 11 bases spanning the gap. The germline V gene has CDR1 SQVTM and CDR2 ANQGSEA. The CDR3 covers 11 residues.

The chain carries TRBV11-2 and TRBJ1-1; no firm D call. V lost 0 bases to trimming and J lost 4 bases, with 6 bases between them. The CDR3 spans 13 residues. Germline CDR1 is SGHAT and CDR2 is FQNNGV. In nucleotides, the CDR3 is TGTGCCAGCAGCTTAGAGCATAGCACTGAAGCTTTCTTT. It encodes CASSLEHSTEAFF.

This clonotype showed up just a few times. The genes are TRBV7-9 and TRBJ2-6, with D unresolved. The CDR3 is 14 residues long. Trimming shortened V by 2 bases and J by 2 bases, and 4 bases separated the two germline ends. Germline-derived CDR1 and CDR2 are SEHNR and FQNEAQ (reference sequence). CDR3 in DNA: TGTGCCAGCAGCTTATGGACTGGGGCCAACGTCCTGACTTTC. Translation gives CASSLWTGANVLTF. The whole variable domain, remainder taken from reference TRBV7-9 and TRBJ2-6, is DTGVSQNPRHKITKRGQNVTFRCDPISEHNRLYWYRQTLGQGPEFLTYFQNEAQLEKSRLLSDRFSAERPKGSFSTLEIQRTEQGDSAMYLCASSLWTGANVLTFGAGSRLTVL.

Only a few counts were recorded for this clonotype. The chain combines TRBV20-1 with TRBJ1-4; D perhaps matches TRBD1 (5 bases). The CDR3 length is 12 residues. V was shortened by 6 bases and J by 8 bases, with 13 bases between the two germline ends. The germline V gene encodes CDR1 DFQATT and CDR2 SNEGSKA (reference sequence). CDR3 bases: TGCAGTGCAAGCGTGGGGGAGGAAAAACTGTTTTTT. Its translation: CSASVGEEKLFF.